This TCR beta chain derives from a study of cytomegalovirus exposure and HLA in healthy donors (dated by TCRdb to 2016 to 2017). At the level of the whole study: An earlier analysis of several hundred of the donors reported approximately 300 Gb of sequence data and 95 million to 130 million unique TCR beta sequences obtained from about 200 million T cells. Roughly 320 gigabases of sequencing data and 91 million or so unique TCR sequences made up an early release that covered fewer than 650 HLA-typed donors. Among the roughly 380 genotyped donors, approximately 81% belonged to the genetic ancestry cluster associated with self-reported Caucasian donors. The study was designed to test whether signatures of past pathogen exposure could be identified by cataloging public T cell receptors. The study used immunosequencing to profile the T cell repertoires of approximately 640 subjects and linked those repertoires to cytomegalovirus serostatus. Along with the roughly 670-subject first cohort, a separate validation cohort of approximately 110 different subjects was used. The study combined high-throughput TCR immunosequencing, statistical association of individual TCRs with disease status, and machine learning to predict cytomegalovirus infection status. In a later analysis, previously published TCR beta repertoires from 670 or so donors were re-analyzed and high-resolution HLA genotyping was added so that TCR occurrence patterns could be studied. In the later analysis, no new phenotypic data were used to find candidate immune exposures; instead, reliance was placed on TCR beta sequences and their occurrence across donors. An earlier analysis of 587 of the donors applied high-throughput TCR beta sequencing to assess whether each TCR beta V gene segment acted as functional or pseudogenic. Donor age, sex, ethnicity and CMV serostatus were collected together with the repertoire data. In a later genetic analysis, genome-wide SNP genotypes for about three fifths of the roughly 670 donors were used, and that subset was treated as a discovery cohort. Every repertoire in the discovery cohort had been generated on one and the same sequencing platform. Both class I and class II loci were covered by HLA typing, at four-digit resolution. Typing coverage varied by locus: roughly 629-640 donors for A, B, C, DRB1 and DQB1; about 520 for DQA1; over 600 for DPA1; more than 450 for DPB1. Roughly 5 DR-DQ haplotypes were handled as single units for association and clustering because linkage in the cohort was strong. On average, approximately 250,000 unique TCR beta nucleotide sequences were sequenced per donor among a few hundred genotyped donors of the cohort, with roughly 19% of those sequences being non-productive.

Library construction relied on the immunoSEQ multiplex PCR assay. The multiplex PCR relied on a mix of 60 forward primers for TCR Vbeta segments and 13 reverse primers for TCR Jbeta segments. The CDR3 region of rearranged TCR beta genes was amplified from genomic DNA by a multiplex PCR assay. On the Illumina HiSeq System, the amplified TCR beta libraries were sequenced as 87-base-pair reads. On the study's bioinformatics: A later analysis tallied about 77 million unique TCR beta chains across the 660 or so repertoires, and around 10 million of those chains were shared by two or more donors. Raw reads were error-corrected and collapsed into unique sequences with a nearest-neighbor algorithm that merged closely related sequences to remove PCR and sequencing errors. Alignment of CDR3 sequences to IMGT reference sequences was used to assign V, D and J gene segments. For a sequence to be retained, a match of at least six nucleotides to both a V gene segment and a J gene segment was required. Rearrangements were called productive when the CDR3 lacked stop codons and stayed in frame with V and J; all others were non-productive. Following IMGT convention, CDR3 was defined as the stretch from the second conserved V-encoded cysteine up to the conserved J-encoded phenylalanine. The earlier analysis of 500 to 600 of the donors excluded sequences that lacked an unambiguous match to a single V gene segment. In an earlier analysis of around 600 of the donors, V segments were called functional above 56.7% productive rearrangements and were called segregating when the between-donor standard deviation exceeded 5%. To diagnose cytomegalovirus status from the catalog of TCR beta chain sequences, a statistical classification framework was built. V and J gene assignment, in a later analysis, came from comparing TCR nucleotide sequences with IMGT/GENE-DB human TR gene sequences. The TCRdist pipeline was used in a later analysis to assign CDR3 sequences and most-parsimonious VDJ recombination scenarios. In a later analysis, each TCR beta chain was defined by its CDR3 amino acid sequence together with its V-gene family, and reads without a unique V-gene family were excluded. To address suspected cross-contamination and a sequencing artifact, a later analysis removed 450 to 700 highly shared, low-generation-probability nucleotide sequences. In a later analysis, a clonal expansion index for each public chain was calculated from normalized within-repertoire ranks of inferred template counts. Generation probabilities in a later analysis came from a VDJ recombination model fitted to out-of-frame rearrangements, and those results were checked against IGoR. In a later analysis, TCR-TCR, TCR-HLA and TCR-CMV co-occurrence was scored with hypergeometric tests, and a repertoire-size bias correction was applied to TCR pairs. In a later analysis, false discovery rates were estimated by permuting HLA or CMV assignments 20 times. A later analysis grouped co-occurring TCRs with DBSCAN, adding TCRdist sequence similarity when clustering within HLA-allele-positive subsets. Repertoires with fewer than 30,000 or more than 120,000 public chains, plus five repertoires with anomalous nucleotide sharing, were excluded from co-occurrence clustering. Drawn from immuneACCESS, this table holds only the in-frame rearrangements with V and J called that TCRdb kept. Clones are partly lost; checked studies trace under half to an unresolved V gene and leave the rest unexplained. That table supplies the V and J calls and clone size; D and trimming were determined from the DNA. In this sample the table shows roughly 180,000 clones, 78% of which occur a single time. The ten largest clonotypes hold around 6.1% of the sample.

Its CDR3 holds 13 amino acids, cysteine through phenylalanine. CDR3 DNA only is kept here, 39 bases in frame from base 1. Reading the germline V gene (reference sequence) gives CDR1 MNHEY and CDR2 SMNVEV. V lost 8 bases and J lost 0 bases; the stretch between them is 10 bases long. What the authors observed across the whole study: When HLA alleles, especially DR and DQ, strongly co-occurred, TCR associations were difficult to assign to individual alleles. According to a later analysis, most CMV-associated TCR beta chains appeared to be HLA-restricted, and the HLA associations seemed to be driven largely by CMV exposure. Because some donors lacked HLA typing at each locus, the association tests relied only on the typed subset. The 87-base-pair reads could not distinguish some IMGT-functional V segments, including TRBV6-2 and TRBV6-3, so those segments were excluded. CMV serostatus was the only immune exposure information available for the cohort. The authors suggested that the approach could potentially be generalized to other disease states and immunological phenotypes. Compared with the 666-donor mean, donors in an Asian-associated ancestry cluster had fewer N-insertions in productive TCRs, according to a later genetic analysis. In a later analysis, 16,951 TCR beta sequences were associated with specific HLA alleles at a false discovery rate of 0.05. In vitro tests confirmed that a few of the cytomegalovirus-associated TCR beta chains recognize cytomegalovirus antigens. Over 15 rarely observed V segments, including chromosome 9 orphons, were excluded from the earlier analysis of several hundred of the donors because counts were too low. A further reported finding was that TCR beta sequences accurately predicted the HLA-A and HLA-B alleles for most subjects in the first cohort. An association between a missense DCLRE1C variant and V-gene and J-gene trimming of TCR beta chains was found in a later genetic analysis and replicated in an independent cohort. A later analysis reported that several top co-occurrence clusters appeared linked to parvovirus B19, influenza, CMV and Epstein-Barr virus. In the study, approximately 160 TCR beta chains were listed as associated with cytomegalovirus. The presence/absence analyses assumed that sequencing depth was roughly uniform across donors, and that assumption may not be true. Across donors, most TCR sequences were observed very rarely, whereas some public TCRs were present in many individuals. A later analysis found that TCR association rates varied across HLA loci, with DRB1 alleles showing the most associated TCRs and HLA-C alleles the fewest. This cohort had only TCR beta chains sequenced, and the lack of alpha or paired-chain data limited which features could be detected. Linkage disequilibrium might explain the correlated functional status among segregating V segments, but an unknown experimental factor could not be excluded. In a later analysis, HLA-associated TCR beta chains were found to be more clonally expanded and to have lower generation probabilities than equally common non-associated chains. A cluster of highly shared sequence variants was judged likely to represent a technical artifact of the sequencing pipeline. In both the original and validation cohorts, the classifier was reported to diagnose cytomegalovirus status with high specificity and sensitivity. Broadly in line with IMGT annotations, most TCR beta V segments showed up in productive rearrangements about 87% or about 30% of the time in an earlier analysis of several hundred of the donors.

To note about this clone: Its antigen target is currently unknown. Base qualities were left out, and no much larger clone turns up one base away.

The cohort consisted of approximately 690 healthy bone marrow donors. At the time of sampling, all cohort members were nominally healthy, though unrecorded immune exposures were likely present. The donor was CMV seropositive and was included in the group of almost 300 seropositive cohort members. A peripheral blood sample was provided by each donor, and peripheral blood mononuclear cells were used for TCR beta sequencing. Genomic DNA extraction from the blood cell samples was performed with the Qiagen DNeasy Blood Extraction Kit. This sequence was found in a woman aged 25 to 39 in good health and CMV-seropositive. The sequenced sample consisted of PBMCs. The V gene is TRBV27 and the J gene is TRBJ1-1, with the D gene not confidently named. The CDR3 reads as follows: CASGRYMNTEAFF. In nucleotides, the sequence is TGTGCCAGCGGCAGGTACATGAACACTGAAGCTTTCTTT.